A selection of T cell receptor beta chains follows, all from one sample in a study of blood T cell repertoires in COVID-19. TCRdb keeps only in-frame clones here, not all; method: immunoSEQ multiplex PCR. The sample lists roughly 150,000 clones; roughly 84% were seen once. Specimen: peripheral blood. These receptors all stem from a man aged 65 to 79 with active or convalescent COVID-19. Each CDR3 is given with its conserved first and last residue.

cdr3_length,j_call,v_call,cdr3_aa
15,TRBJ2-7,TRBV19,CASIGGQGAGYEQYF
17,TRBJ2-1,TRBV18,CASSVSPTSLTYNEQFF
17,TRBJ2-6,TRBV5-5,CASSFHNRAAGANVLTF
15,TRBJ2-7,TRBV18,CASSPRLQGTHEQYF
15,TRBJ2-5,TRBV21-1,CASSKAEGGKETQYF
18,TRBJ2-6,TRBV19,CASSPRTRSLSGANVLTF
17,TRBJ2-1,TRBV7-2,CASSPRTSGGAVNEQFF
15,TRBJ2-7,TRBV5-5,CASSFPGTGVYEQYF
14,TRBJ1-2,TRBV5-1,CASSGRQDVSGYTF
12,TRBJ2-5,TRBV29-1,CSVYRGEETQYF
17,TRBJ1-1,TRBV10-2,CASSYRPPDRLNTEAFF
15,TRBJ1-1,TRBV14,CASSQGRFGNTEAFF
16,TRBJ1-2,TRBV6-5,CASSYALAGDSYGYTF
18,TRBJ2-1,TRBV24-1,CATSDLRGTSGGHNEQFF
16,TRBJ1-5,TRBV3-1/TRBV3-2,CASSQDAGRGNQPQHF
16,TRBJ2-2,TRBV10-2,CAPGGQGIPNTGELFF
13,TRBJ2-1,TRBV18,CASSPEQGSEQFF
12,TRBJ1-4,TRBV25-1,CASRQDSEKLFF
15,TRBJ1-2,TRBV3-1/TRBV3-2,CASSQGQGYHYGYTF
12,TRBJ2-2,TRBV11-2,CASSLYTGELFF
16,TRBJ2-2,TRBV5-5,CASSFPSGGGRGELFF
16,TRBJ2-1,TRBV15,CATSRVGGRTYNEQFF
17,TRBJ1-1,TRBV6-2/TRBV6-3,CASSSYRGRDLGAEAFF